One and the same sample provided the 20 T cell receptor beta chains below, sequenced in a study of blood T cell dynamics during melanoma immunotherapy. Sample time point: pre-treatment baseline. This table comes from immunoSEQ multiplex PCR, and its TCRdb copy is limited to in-frame clones, with some not included. The data show tens of thousands of clones, 87% seen once. The source material was blood, sampled from a patient treated with checkpoint blockade. These receptors were collected from a human donor with melanoma.

V and J are TRBV28 and TRBJ2-3; maybe TRBD2 (6 bases). Germline CDR1 reads MDHEN; CDR2 reads SYDVKM. The CDR3 totals 14 residues. The V end lost 4 bases, the J end lost 2 bases, and 10 bases lay between the germline ends. The CDR3 region is CASSWRGVTDTQYF. Here the CDR3 DNA reads TGTGCCAGCAGTTGGCGGGGAGTCACAGATACGCAGTATTTT.

This chain links TRBV7-3 with TRBJ2-3; no firm D call. Trimming removed 0 bases from V and 3 bases from J, with 4 bases in between. The germline CDR1 and CDR2 sequences are SGHTA and FQGTGA. There are 13 residues in the CDR3. Here the CDR3 reads CASSLTYTDTQYF. The CDR3 DNA reads as TGTGCCAGCAGCTTAACGTATACAGATACGCAGTATTTT.

This chain connects TRBV6-1 to TRBJ1-2; the match to TRBD1 covers 10 bases. J was trimmed by 7 bases and V by 5 bases; bases with no gene match: 10. CDR1 and CDR2 (germline): MNHNS, SASEGT. This CDR3 contains 15 residues. The CDR3 loop is CASSPHDRGLGGYTF. The CDR3 bases are TGTGCCAGCAGTCCCCACGACAGGGGGCTAGGTGGCTACACCTTC.

The rearrangement links TRBV2 to TRBJ2-3; D gene uncertain. This CDR3 comprises 11 residues. The germline V gene encodes CDR1 SNHLY and CDR2 FYNNEI. The V gene lost 6 bases and the J gene lost 14 bases, with 15 bases spanning the gap. In DNA form, the CDR3 reads TGTGCCAGCAGCTCCGGGTATGGTGGGTATTTT. Its protein is CASSSGYGGYF.

The chain couples TRBV6-5 to TRBJ1-4, with 7 bases lining up with TRBD1. Germline V gene lookup returns CDR1 MNHEY and CDR2 SVGAGI. The CDR3 consists of 15 residues. The J segment lost 2 bases and the V segment lost 6 bases, leaving 6 bases of the junction unmatched. The CDR3, as DNA: TGTGCCAGCAGCCCGGACAGGCCCACTAATGAAAAACTGTTTTTT. Protein sequence: CASSPDRPTNEKLFF.

This chain uses TRBV14 with TRBJ1-4, with a possible D match to TRBD1 (5 bases). This CDR3 has 15 residues. The germline CDR1 and CDR2 sequences are SGHDN and FVKESK. V shed 4 bases and J shed 5 bases, with 14 bases lying between them. CDR3 nucleotide sequence: TGTGCCAGCAGCCCGGGTGTGGGGCTAAATGAAAAACTGTTTTTT. Its protein product is CASSPGVGLNEKLFF.

The chain carries TRBV6-1 and TRBJ1-5; no reliable D call. Trimming took 4 bases from V and 3 from J, leaving 4 bases between them. CDR1 MNHNS and CDR2 SASEGT come from the germline V gene. The CDR3 consists of 12 residues. CDR3 DNA sequence: TGTGCCAGCAGTGGTGACAATCAGCCCCAGCATTTT. This sequence encodes CASSGDNQPQHF.

This chain connects TRBV5-6 to TRBJ2-7; TRBD1 aligns across 8 bases. With 4 bases clipped from V and 5 bases from J, the junction kept 8 bases outside the gene matches. Germline-derived CDR1 and CDR2 are SGHDT and YYEEEE. The CDR3 extends over 14 amino acids. The CDR3 sequence: CASSTPGQGDEQYF. CDR3 coding DNA: TGTGCCAGCAGCACCCCAGGACAGGGCGACGAGCAGTACTTC. The variable domain in full, completed from reference TRBV5-6 and TRBJ2-7, reads DAGVTQSPTHLIKTRGQQVTLRCSPKSGHDTVSWYQQALGQGPQFIFQYYEEEERQRGNFPDRFSGHQFPNYSSELNVNALLLGDSALYLCASSTPGQGDEQYFGPGTRLTVT.

The chain uses TRBV4-2 and TRBJ2-2; D ambiguous. This CDR3 is built from 16 residues. The germline V and J ends were trimmed by 1 base and 2 bases, with 11 bases remaining between them. The germline V gene encodes CDR1 LGHNA and CDR2 YNFKEQ. The CDR3 region is CASSQVSLHNTGELFF. The DNA of the CDR3 is TGTGCCAGCAGCCAAGTATCACTACACAACACCGGGGAGCTGTTTTTT.

The genes are TRBV4-1 and TRBJ2-4; unclear D gene. With 3 bases removed from V and 0 bases from J, the gap between germline ends came to 9 bases. This CDR3 spans 15 amino acids. CDR1 and CDR2 (germline): MGHRA, YSYEKL. In nucleotides, the CDR3 is TGCGCCAGCAGCCAGATAGGGTTAGCCAAAAACATTCAGTACTTC. It specifies CASSQIGLAKNIQYF.

The CDR3 coding sequence is TGTGCCAGTAGCGGGCCGGGGTACAATGAGCAGTTCTTC. Residues: CASSGPGYNEQFF. The V call is TRBV19, the J call TRBJ2-1, with a weak D call TRBD2 (5 bases). Looked up from germline, CDR1 is LNHDA and CDR2 is SQIVND (reference sequence). The length of the CDR3 is 13 residues. V was shortened by 6 bases and J by 4 bases, with 10 bases between the two germline ends.

This clone was seen just once. This chain connects TRBV19 to TRBJ2-5; TRBD1 might be the D (6 bases). Between the trimmed V and J ends, which lost 7 bases and 5 bases, there was a span of 17 bases. There are 14 residues in the CDR3. CDR1 is LNHDA and CDR2 is SQIVND in the germline V gene (reference sequence). The CDR3 is CASTPGQTWETQYF. The CDR3 DNA follows: TGTGCCAGTACCCCGGGACAAACCTGGGAGACCCAGTACTTC.

The chain combines TRBV6-5 with TRBJ1-4, with D hard to call. CDR3 size: 16 residues. V lost 2 bases, J lost 2 bases, and 12 bases lay in between. CDR1 and CDR2 (germline): MNHEY, SVGAGI. Written as DNA, the CDR3 is TGTGCCAGCAGTTACATTGGGGTAGGGACTAATGAAAAACTGTTTTTT. Protein: CASSYIGVGTNEKLFF.

The genes are TRBV11-2 and TRBJ2-7, with D unclear. The CDR3 has 13 residues. V lost 5 bases and J 3 bases, leaving 11 bases between the germline ends. Germline V gene sequence: CDR1 SGHAT, CDR2 FQNNGV. The CDR3 is CASSADVHYEQYF. The CDR3 DNA is TGTGCCAGCAGCGCTGATGTACACTACGAGCAGTACTTC.

The chain combines TRBV9 with TRBJ1-4; possible D gene TRBD1, 5 bases. V shed 0 bases and J shed 7 bases, with 10 bases lying between them. This CDR3 has 14 residues. CDR1 and CDR2 from the germline V gene are SGDLS and YYNGEE. The CDR3: CASSVAAGTEKLFF. In DNA form, the CDR3 reads TGTGCCAGCAGCGTAGCGGCAGGGACTGAAAAACTGTTTTTT.

The chain is built from TRBV7-9 and TRBJ1-1, with D uncertain. Germline CDR1 SEHNR, CDR2 FQNEAQ (reference sequence). This CDR3 is built from 13 residues. V was trimmed by 9 bases and J by 1 base, leaving 12 bases between them. The CDR3 region is CASQGIANTEAFF. The CDR3 nucleotides read TGTGCCAGTCAAGGGATCGCGAACACTGAAGCTTTCTTT.

The chain uses TRBV5-1 and TRBJ1-2; no firm D call. The V gene's germline CDR1 is SGHRS and CDR2 YFSETQ. V lost 4 bases and J lost 3, with 16 bases in between. This CDR3 region has 15 residues. The CDR3 region is CASSLGWTSDYGYTF. The CDR3 region has the DNA TGCGCCAGCAGCCTCGGTTGGACGTCGGACTATGGCTACACCTTC.

The V and J genes are TRBV7-2 and TRBJ2-5; a weak D match, TRBD1 (5 bases). V was pared by 5 bases and J by 4 bases, with 11 bases between. CDR3 size: 13 residues. CDR1 is SGHTA, CDR2 FQGNSA, per germline. DNA for the CDR3: TGTGCCAGCAGCCCGAGCCAGGGAGAGACCCAGTACTTC. Amino acids: CASSPSQGETQYF.

This clone occurred once. The CDR3 is CASSLRWDGYTF. CDR3 nucleotide sequence: TGTGCCAGCAGTTTAAGGTGGGATGGCTACACCTTC. The rearrangement links TRBV28 to TRBJ1-2; the D is unclear. Germline assignment: CDR1 MDHEN and CDR2 SYDVKM. This CDR3 has 12 amino acids. Trimming stripped 2 bases from V and 6 bases from J, with 7 bases between.

The chain joins TRBV19 to TRBJ1-1; unclear D gene. Germline CDR1 and CDR2: LNHDA and SQIVND (reference sequence). V shed 1 base and J shed 5 bases, with 11 bases lying between them. CDR3 length equals 14 residues. The CDR3 bases are TGTGCCAGTAGTATAGTGGTCGGGCAGACTGAAGCTTTCTTT. Encoded protein: CASSIVVGQTEAFF.